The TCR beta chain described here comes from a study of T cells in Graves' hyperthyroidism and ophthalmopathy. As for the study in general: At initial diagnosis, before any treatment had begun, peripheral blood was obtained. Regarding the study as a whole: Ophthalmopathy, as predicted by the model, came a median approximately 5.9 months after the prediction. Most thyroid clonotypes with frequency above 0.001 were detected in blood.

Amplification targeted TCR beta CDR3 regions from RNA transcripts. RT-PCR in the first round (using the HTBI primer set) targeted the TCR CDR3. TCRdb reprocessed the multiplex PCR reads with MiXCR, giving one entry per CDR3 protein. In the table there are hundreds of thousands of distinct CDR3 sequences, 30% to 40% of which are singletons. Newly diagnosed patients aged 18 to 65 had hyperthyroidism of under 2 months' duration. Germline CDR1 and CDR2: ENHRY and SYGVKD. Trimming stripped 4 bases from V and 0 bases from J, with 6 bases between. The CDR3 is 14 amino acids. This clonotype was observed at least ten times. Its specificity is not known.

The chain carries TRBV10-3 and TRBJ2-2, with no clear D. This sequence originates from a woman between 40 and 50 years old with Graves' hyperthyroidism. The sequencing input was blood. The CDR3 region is CAISVATNTGELFF. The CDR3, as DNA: TGTGCCATCAGTGTAGCAACGAACACCGGGGAGCTGTTTTTT.